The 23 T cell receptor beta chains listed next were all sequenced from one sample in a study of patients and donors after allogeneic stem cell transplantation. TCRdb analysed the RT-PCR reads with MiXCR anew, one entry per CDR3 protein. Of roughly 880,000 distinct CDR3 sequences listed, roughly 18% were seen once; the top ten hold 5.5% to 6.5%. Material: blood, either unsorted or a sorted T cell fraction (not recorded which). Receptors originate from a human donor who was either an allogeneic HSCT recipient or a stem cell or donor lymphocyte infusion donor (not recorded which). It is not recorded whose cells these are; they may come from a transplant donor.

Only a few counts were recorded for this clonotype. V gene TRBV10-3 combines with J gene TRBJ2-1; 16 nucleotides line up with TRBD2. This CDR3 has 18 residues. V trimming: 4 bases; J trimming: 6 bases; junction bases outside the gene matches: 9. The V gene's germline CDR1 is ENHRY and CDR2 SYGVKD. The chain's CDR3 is CAISAGLAGGPSANEQFF. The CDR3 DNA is TGTGCCATCAGTGCGGGACTAGCGGGAGGGCCAAGCGCCAATGAGCAGTTCTTC.

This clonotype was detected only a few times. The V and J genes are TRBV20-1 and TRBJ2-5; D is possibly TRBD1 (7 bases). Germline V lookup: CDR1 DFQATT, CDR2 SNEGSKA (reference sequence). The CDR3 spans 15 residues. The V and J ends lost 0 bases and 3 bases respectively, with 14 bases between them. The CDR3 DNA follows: TGCAGTGCTAGAGATTCTCAGGGGGGAAAAGAGACCCAGTACTTC. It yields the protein CSARDSQGGKETQYF.

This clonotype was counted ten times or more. Here the CDR3 DNA reads TGTGCCAGCAGCTCAGTGACAGGGGGTTACGAGCAGTACTTC. It translates to CASSSVTGGYEQYF. The chain recombines TRBV7-6 with TRBJ2-7, with 9 bases aligning to TRBD1. Germline CDR1 is SGHVS and CDR2 is FNYEAQ. Losses at the gene ends were 4 bases for V and 4 bases for J; bases not matched to a gene: 5. There are 14 residues in the CDR3. Filled out from reference TRBV7-6 and TRBJ2-7, the complete variable domain reads GAGVSQSPRYKVTKRGQDVALRCDPISGHVSLYWYRQALGQGPEFLTYFNYEAQQDKSGLPNDRFSAERPEGSISTLTIQRTEQRDSAMYRCASSSVTGGYEQYFGPGTRLTVT.

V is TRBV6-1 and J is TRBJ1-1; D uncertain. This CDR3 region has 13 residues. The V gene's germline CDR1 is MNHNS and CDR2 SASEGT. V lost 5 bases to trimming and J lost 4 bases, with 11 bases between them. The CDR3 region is CASSRHGSTEAFF. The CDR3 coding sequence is TGTGCCAGCAGTAGACACGGTTCCACTGAAGCTTTCTTT.

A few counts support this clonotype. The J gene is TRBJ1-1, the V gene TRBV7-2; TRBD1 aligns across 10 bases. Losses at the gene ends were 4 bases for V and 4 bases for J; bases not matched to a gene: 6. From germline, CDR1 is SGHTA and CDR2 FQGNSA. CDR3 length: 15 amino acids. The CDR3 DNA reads TGTGCCAGCAGCTACGACAGGGGGCGCTTCACTGAAGCTTTCTTT. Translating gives CASSYDRGRFTEAFF. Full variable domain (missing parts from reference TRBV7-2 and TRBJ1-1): GAGVSQSPSNKVTEKGKDVELRCDPISGHTALYWYRQSLGQGLEFLIYFQGNSAPDKSGLPSDRFSAERTGGSVSTLTIQRTQQEDSAVYLCASSYDRGRFTEAFFGQGTRLTVV.

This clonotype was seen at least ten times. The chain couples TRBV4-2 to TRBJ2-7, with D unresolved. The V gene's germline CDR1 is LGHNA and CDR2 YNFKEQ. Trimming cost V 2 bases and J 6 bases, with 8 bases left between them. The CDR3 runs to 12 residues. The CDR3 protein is CASSQQEGEQYF. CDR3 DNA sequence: TGTGCCAGCAGCCAACAGGAAGGCGAGCAGTACTTC.

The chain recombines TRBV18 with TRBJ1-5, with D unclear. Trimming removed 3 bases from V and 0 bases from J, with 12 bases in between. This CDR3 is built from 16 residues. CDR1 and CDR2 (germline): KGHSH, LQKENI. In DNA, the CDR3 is TGTGCCAGCTCACCGCCCGAGTTGGGTAGCAATCAGCCCCAGCATTTT. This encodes CASSPPELGSNQPQHF.

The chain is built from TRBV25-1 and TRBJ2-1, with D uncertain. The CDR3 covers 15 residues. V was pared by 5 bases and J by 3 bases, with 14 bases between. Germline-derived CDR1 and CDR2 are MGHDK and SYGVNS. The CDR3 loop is CASSPSGSLYNEQFF. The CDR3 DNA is TGTGCCAGCAGTCCTTCAGGTTCCCTCTACAATGAGCAGTTCTTC.

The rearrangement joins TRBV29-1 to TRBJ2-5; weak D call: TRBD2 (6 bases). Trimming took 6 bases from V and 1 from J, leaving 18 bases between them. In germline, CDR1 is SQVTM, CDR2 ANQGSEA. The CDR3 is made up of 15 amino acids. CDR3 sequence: CSVRRRRETQETQYF. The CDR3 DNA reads TGCAGCGTCCGAAGGCGGAGGGAAACCCAAGAGACCCAGTACTTC.

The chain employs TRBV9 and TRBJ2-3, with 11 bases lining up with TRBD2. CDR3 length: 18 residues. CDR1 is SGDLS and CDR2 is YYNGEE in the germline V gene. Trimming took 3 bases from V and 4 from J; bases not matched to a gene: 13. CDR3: CASSAKTLAGGRPDTQYF. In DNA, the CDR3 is TGTGCCAGCAGCGCCAAAACATTAGCGGGGGGGCGGCCAGATACGCAGTATTTT. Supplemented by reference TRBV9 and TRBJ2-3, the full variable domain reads DSGVTQTPKHLITATGQRVTLRCSPRSGDLSVYWYQQSLDQGLQFLIQYYNGEERAKGNILERFSAQQFPDLHSELNLSSLELGDSALYFCASSAKTLAGGRPDTQYFGPGTRLTVL.

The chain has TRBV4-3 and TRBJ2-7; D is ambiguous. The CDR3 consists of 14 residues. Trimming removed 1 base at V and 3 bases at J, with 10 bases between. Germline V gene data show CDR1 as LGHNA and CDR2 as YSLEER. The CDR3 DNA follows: TGCGCCAGCAGCCAAGGCAAGAGCTACTACGAGCAGTACTTC. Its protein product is CASSQGKSYYEQYF.

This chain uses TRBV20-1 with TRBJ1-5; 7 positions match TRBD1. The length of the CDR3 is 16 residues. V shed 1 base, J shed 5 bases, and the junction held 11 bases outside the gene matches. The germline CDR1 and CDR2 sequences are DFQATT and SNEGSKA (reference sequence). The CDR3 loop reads CSARAPGTVVHQPQHF. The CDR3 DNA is TGCAGTGCTAGAGCCCCCGGGACAGTCGTTCATCAGCCCCAGCATTTT.

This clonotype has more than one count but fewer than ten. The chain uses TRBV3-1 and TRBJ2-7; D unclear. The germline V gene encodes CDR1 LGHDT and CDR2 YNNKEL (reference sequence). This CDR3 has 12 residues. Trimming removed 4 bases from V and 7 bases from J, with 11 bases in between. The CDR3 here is CASSPTTTEQYF. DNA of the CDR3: TGTGCCAGCAGCCCCACAACCACGGAGCAGTACTTC.

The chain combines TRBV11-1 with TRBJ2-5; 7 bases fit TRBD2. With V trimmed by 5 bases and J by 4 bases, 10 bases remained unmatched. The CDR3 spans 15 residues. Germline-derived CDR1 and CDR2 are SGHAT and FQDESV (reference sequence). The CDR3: CASSRAGRAPETQYF. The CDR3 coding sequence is TGTGCCAGCAGCCGTGCGGGGAGGGCCCCAGAGACCCAGTACTTC.

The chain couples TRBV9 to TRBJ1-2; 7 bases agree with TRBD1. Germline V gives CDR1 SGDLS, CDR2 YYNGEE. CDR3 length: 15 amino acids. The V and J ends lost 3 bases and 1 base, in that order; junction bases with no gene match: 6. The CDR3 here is CASSDGQDINYGYTF. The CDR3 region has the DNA TGTGCCAGCAGCGATGGACAGGATATTAACTATGGCTACACCTTC.

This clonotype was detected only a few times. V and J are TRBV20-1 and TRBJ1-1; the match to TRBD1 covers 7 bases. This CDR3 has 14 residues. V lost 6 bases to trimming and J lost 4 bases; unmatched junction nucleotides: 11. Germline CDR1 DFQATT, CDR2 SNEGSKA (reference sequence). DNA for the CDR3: TGCAGTGCGCGACAGGGAAATTTCGCCACTGAAGCTTTCTTT. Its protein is CSARQGNFATEAFF.

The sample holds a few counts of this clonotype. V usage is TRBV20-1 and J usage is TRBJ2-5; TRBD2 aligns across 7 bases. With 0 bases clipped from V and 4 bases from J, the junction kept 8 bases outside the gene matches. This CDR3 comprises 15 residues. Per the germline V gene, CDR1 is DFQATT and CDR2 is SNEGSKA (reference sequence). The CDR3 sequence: CSARDLAGVGETQYF. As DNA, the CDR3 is TGCAGTGCTAGAGATCTCGCGGGAGTAGGAGAGACCCAGTACTTC.

DNA for the CDR3: TGTGCCATCAGCAGCCCTGGGGCCAACGTCCTGACTTTC. It codes for CAISSPGANVLTF. This chain links TRBV10-3 with TRBJ2-6; D gene unclear. V was cut by 6 bases and J by 2 bases, with 5 bases left in between. Germline V gives CDR1 ENHRY, CDR2 SYGVKD. CDR3 length equals 13 residues.

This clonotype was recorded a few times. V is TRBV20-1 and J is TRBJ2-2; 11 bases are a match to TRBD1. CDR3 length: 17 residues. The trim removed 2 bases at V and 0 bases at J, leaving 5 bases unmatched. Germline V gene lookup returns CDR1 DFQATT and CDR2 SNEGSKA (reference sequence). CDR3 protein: CSARSPGQGANTGELFF. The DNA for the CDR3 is TGCAGTGCTAGATCTCCGGGACAGGGGGCGAACACCGGGGAGCTGTTTTTT.

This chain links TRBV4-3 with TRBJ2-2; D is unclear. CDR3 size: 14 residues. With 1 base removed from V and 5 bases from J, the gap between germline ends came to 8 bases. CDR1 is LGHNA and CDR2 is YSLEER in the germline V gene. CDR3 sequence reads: CASSQGTWTGELFF. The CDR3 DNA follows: TGCGCCAGCAGCCAAGGAACATGGACCGGGGAGCTGTTTTTT.

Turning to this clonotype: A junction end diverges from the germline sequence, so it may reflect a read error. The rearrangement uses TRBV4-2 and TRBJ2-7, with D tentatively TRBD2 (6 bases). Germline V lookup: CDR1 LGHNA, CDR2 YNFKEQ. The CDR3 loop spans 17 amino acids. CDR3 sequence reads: CASSQDIRDLSSYEQYF. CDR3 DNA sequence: TGTGCCAGCAGTCAAGATATAAGGGACTTAAGCTCCTACGAGCAGTACTTC.

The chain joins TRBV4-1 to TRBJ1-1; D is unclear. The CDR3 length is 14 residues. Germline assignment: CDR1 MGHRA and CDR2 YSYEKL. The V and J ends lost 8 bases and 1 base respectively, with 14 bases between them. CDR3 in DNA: TGCGCCAGCCGCGAAGCGGGTGGGAACACTGAAGCTTTCTTT. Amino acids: CASREAGGNTEAFF.

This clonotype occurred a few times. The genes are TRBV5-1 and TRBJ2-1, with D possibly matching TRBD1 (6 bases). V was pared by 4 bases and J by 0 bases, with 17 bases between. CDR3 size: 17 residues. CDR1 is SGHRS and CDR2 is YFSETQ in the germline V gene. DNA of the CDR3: TGCGCCAGCAGCCCCAACCCCGACAGGCCCTCCTACAATGAGCAGTTCTTC. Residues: CASSPNPDRPSYNEQFF.